This is a list of T cell receptor beta chains from one sample in a study of vaccination effects on CD4 cells after COVID-19. For these receptors, no antigen is known. TCRdb's copy holds only in-frame clones and misses some; the assay was immunoSEQ multiplex PCR. The table shows tens of thousands of clones, with more than 60% occurring only once. The sequencing here drew on CD4+ T cells from PBMCs cultured with SARS-CoV-2 spike peptides, taken before COVID-19 vaccination. These receptors were collected from a human donor who received a COVID-19 vaccine. The CDR3 runs from the conserved cysteine through the conserved F or W. Fields, in order: J gene, clone size, D gene, V gene, CDR3 DNA, CDR3 protein. The D gene is left open where the match is weak. The size field is filled for only some rows; it gives once, few, many or a size class.

TRBJ2-7,-,-,TRBV12-3/TRBV12-4,TGTGCCAGCAGTCCCGGTCAGGCCTACGAGCAGTACTTC,CASSPGQAYEQYF
TRBJ2-7,-,TRBD2,TRBV18,TGTGCCAGCTCACCCGGGACTAGCGGGAGGGCCCCCTACGAGCAGTACTTC,CASSPGTSGRAPYEQYF
TRBJ2-1,-,-,TRBV19,TGTGCCAGTAGTCCGAGGACAGCGAGCTCCTACAATGAGCAGTTCTTC,CASSPRTASSYNEQFF
TRBJ2-7,-,-,TRBV28,TGTGCCAGCAGACCGCAGGGGCGAACCTACGAGCAGTACTTC,CASRPQGRTYEQYF
TRBJ2-3,-,TRBD2,TRBV6-4,TGTGCCAGCAGCCAAGGACTAGCGGGAGTTGTGGATACGCAGTATTTT,CASSQGLAGVVDTQYF
TRBJ2-5,-,-,TRBV5-8,TGTGCCAGCAGCCCACTGGACAGCCAAGAGACCCAGTACTTC,CASSPLDSQETQYF
TRBJ1-1,-,TRBD1,TRBV2,TGTGCCAGCTCGGGACAGCAGAACACTGAAGCTTTCTTT,CASSGQQNTEAFF
TRBJ2-1,-,TRBD2,TRBV5-1,TGCGCCAGCAGCTTGGGGGGGCCTACTAGCGGGAGTGAAAATGAGCAGTTCTTC,CASSLGGPTSGSENEQFF
TRBJ1-4,-,-,TRBV7-9,TGTGCCAGCAGCTGGGCAGCTCCGGGTCAAACTAATGAAAAACTGTTTTTT,CASSWAAPGQTNEKLFF
TRBJ2-3,-,TRBD2,TRBV4-3,TGCGCCAGCAGCCAAGAAGCTAGCGGGGCGAGGGATACGCAGTATTTT,CASSQEASGARDTQYF
TRBJ2-3,-,-,TRBV18,TGTGCCAGCAAAGCGGACTTGAACACAGATACGCAGTATTTT,CASKADLNTDTQYF
TRBJ1-5,-,TRBD1,TRBV18,TGTGCCAGCTCACCTGGGGGACAGCCCCAGCCCCAGCATTTT,CASSPGGQPQPQHF
TRBJ2-2,-,-,TRBV5-8,TGTGCCAGCAGCTTGCAACTTAAGAACACCGGGGAGCTGTTTTTT,CASSLQLKNTGELFF
TRBJ2-2,-,-,TRBV12-3/TRBV12-4,TGTGCCAGCAGACTTCGACAGGCCGGGGAGCTGTTTTTT,CASRLRQAGELFF
TRBJ2-1,few,TRBD1,TRBV6-5,TGTGCCAGCAGTTACTCGACCTCTTTCGGACAGGAGGCGTTCTTC,CASSYSTSFGQEAFF
TRBJ2-7,once,TRBD2,TRBV13,TGTGCCAGCAGTAGCACCGGGACTAGATCCTACGAGCAGTACTTC,CASSSTGTRSYEQYF
TRBJ2-7,-,-,TRBV28,TGTGCCAGCAGTTCAACCTACGAGCAGTACTTC,CASSSTYEQYF
TRBJ1-2,-,-,TRBV30,TGTGCCTGGGCTGTACAGGGTCGGGGCTATGGCTACACCTTC,CAWAVQGRGYGYTF
TRBJ1-5,few,-,TRBV6-1,TGTGCCAGCAGTGATCCTAGGCAGCCCCAGCATTTT,CASSDPRQPQHF
TRBJ2-7,few,-,TRBV5-1,TGCGCCAGCAGCTTGGGCGACTACTACGAGCAGTACTTC,CASSLGDYYEQYF
TRBJ2-7,-,-,TRBV5-6,TGTGCCAGCAGCCCGAACAGGGAACCCTACGAGCAGTACTTC,CASSPNREPYEQYF
TRBJ1-6,-,TRBD1,TRBV19,TGTGCCAGTAGTGGAATGACAGGGCGGAATTCACCCCTCCACTTT,CASSGMTGRNSPLHF
TRBJ2-1,-,-,TRBV6-4,TGTGCCAGCGCCCGTATCGGTAGCTCCTACAATGAGCAGTTCTTC,CASARIGSSYNEQFF
TRBJ1-5,-,TRBD1,TRBV19,TGTGCCAGTACCCAAAAACCCTCAGGGGGGAATCAGCCCCAGCATTTT,CASTQKPSGGNQPQHF
TRBJ1-4,-,TRBD1,TRBV9,TGTGCCAGCAGCGGACAGGGATCGACTAATGAAAAACTGTTTTTT,CASSGQGSTNEKLFF
TRBJ2-3,-,-,TRBV9,TGTGCCAGCAGCGTAGGACTAGGGGACACAGATACGCAGTATTTT,CASSVGLGDTDTQYF
TRBJ2-3,-,-,TRBV14,TGTGCCAGCAGCCAAGATTACGGGGGTACGCAGTATTTT,CASSQDYGGTQYF
TRBJ2-2,-,-,TRBV5-6,TGTGCCAGCAGCCCCGGGCGGACCGGGGAGCTGTTTTTT,CASSPGRTGELFF
TRBJ1-1,-,TRBD1,TRBV28,TGTGCCAGCAGTCCCAGGGGGCTCTCTTTCTTT,CASSPRGLSFF
TRBJ2-5,-,-,TRBV10-3,TGTGCCGTCACGACTGCTCGCGGAGAGACCCAGTACTTC,CAVTTARGETQYF
TRBJ1-1,-,-,TRBV7-8,TGTGCCAGCTACTTCTCAAACACACGGGGATGGAGAACTGAAGCTTTCTTT,CASYFSNTRGWRTEAFF
TRBJ2-6,-,-,TRBV7-9,TGTGCCAGACTGGAGGGGGGCGGCTCTGGGGCCAACGTCCTGACTTTC,CARLEGGGSGANVLTF
TRBJ1-3,-,TRBD1,TRBV10-3,TGTGCCATCAGTGCTACAGGGGGCTCTGGAAACACCATATATTTT,CAISATGGSGNTIYF
TRBJ2-1,-,-,TRBV18,TGTGCCAGCTCACCAACGGAATACTCCTACAATGAGCAGTTCTTC,CASSPTEYSYNEQFF
TRBJ2-5,-,-,TRBV28,TGTGCCAGCAGTTCCGGGACCCTTCAAGAGACCCAGTACTTC,CASSSGTLQETQYF
TRBJ1-1,-,-,TRBV4-2,TGTGCCAGCAGCCACCAGGGGTCCGACACTGAAGCTTTCTTT,CASSHQGSDTEAFF